At least ten counts were recorded for the clone carrying this TCR beta chain. These data come from a study of early T cells in non-severe SARS-CoV-2 infection. TCRdb re-called the 5' RACE reads with MiXCR, one entry per CDR3 protein. The repertoire holds over 20,000 distinct CDR3 sequences, with about 4.4% as singletons. Trimming removed 5 bases from V and 4 bases from J, with 15 bases in between. This CDR3 is 16 amino acids long. This sequence was found in an adult who was a healthcare worker with PCR-confirmed SARS-CoV-2 infection or an uninfected control (not recorded which). The material sequenced was whole blood. The V call is TRBV12-3 or TRBV12-4, the J call TRBJ1-6, with D perhaps TRBD1 (6 bases). Here the CDR3 reads CASSTGINGYNSPLHF. The CDR3 nucleotides are TGTGCCAGCAGTACAGGGATCAATGGGTATAATTCACCCCTCCACTTT.